A selection of T cell receptor beta chains follows, all from one sample in a study of Graves' ophthalmopathy and Graves' hyperthyroidism. TCRdb processed the multiplex PCR reads anew with MiXCR; each CDR3 protein has one entry. The profile shows around 1,200,000 distinct CDR3 sequences, less than 45% of them singletons. The material sequenced was peripheral blood or thyroid tissue (not recorded which). The origin of the receptors is an adult man with Graves' hyperthyroidism. Each CDR3 is given with its conserved first and last residue. The order of the fields is J gene, D gene, clone size, V gene, CDR3 protein, CDR3 DNA. The D gene is left open where the match is weak. Where a row states a size, it is once, few, many or the class of an expanded clone; other rows omit it.

TRBJ1-5 | TRBD1 | - | TRBV11-2 | CASSQKQGNQPQHF | TGCGCCAGCAGCCAGAAACAGGGGAATCAGCCCCAGCATTTT
TRBJ2-2 | - | - | TRBV19 | CATRDVGELFF | TGTGCCACCCGGGACGTCGGGGAGCTGTTTTTT
TRBJ2-7 | - | - | TRBV10-3 | CASVLAQVSYEQYF | TGTGCCAGCGTTCTGGCGCAGGTGTCCTACGAGCAGTACTTC
TRBJ2-5 | - | - | TRBV7-8 | CASSSWTEWETQYF | TGTGCCAGCAGCTCCTGGACAGAGTGGGAGACCCAGTACTTC
TRBJ2-4 | TRBD1 | few | TRBV11-2 | CASSSPGTGAKNIQYF | TGTGCCAGCAGCTCCCCCGGGACAGGGGCCAAAAACATTCAGTACTTC
TRBJ1-2 | - | - | TRBV29-1 | CSVAGGGAATNYGYTF | TGCAGCGTTGCTGGGGGGGGGGCGGCGACTAACTATGGCTACACCTTC
TRBJ2-5 | - | - | TRBV7-8 | CASSLRRQQETQYF | TGTGCCAGCAGCTTACGTCGACAGCAAGAGACCCAGTACTTC
TRBJ2-5 | - | many | TRBV12-3/TRBV12-4 | CASSRLGVETQYF | TGTGCCAGCAGCAGACTAGGTGTGGAGACCCAGTACTTC
TRBJ2-5 | - | once | TRBV10-3 | CAISETRQGGRETQYF | TGTGCCATCAGTGAGACACGACAGGGAGGTCGTGAGACCCAGTACTTC
TRBJ2-5 | - | - | TRBV20-1 | CSARDPRGSQRQEAQYF | TGCAGTGCTAGAGATCCTCGGGGCAGTCAGAGACAAGAGGCCCAGTACTTC
TRBJ1-2 | - | many | TRBV7-9 | CASSQRLGWRNYGYTF | TGTGCCAGTTCACAACGACTTGGTTGGAGGAACTATGGCTACACCTTC
TRBJ2-5 | TRBD2 | - | TRBV10-2 | CASSHTAREDLQETQYF | TGTGCCAGCAGTCATACCGCCCGGGAGGACCTACAAGAGACCCAGTACTTC
TRBJ1-6 | - | - | TRBV7-9 | CASSDPHGVATDTPLHF | TGTGCCAGCAGCGATCCCCACGGCGTGGCCACAGATACACCCCTCCACTTT
TRBJ2-2 | - | - | TRBV19 | CASSIWEPGTGELFF | TGTGCCAGTAGTATATGGGAGCCCGGCACCGGGGAGCTGTTTTTT
TRBJ1-2 | TRBD1 | - | TRBV5-1 | CASSYQTNGDRGLYGYTF | TGCGCCAGCAGCTATCAAACGAATGGGGACAGGGGACTGTATGGCTACACCTTC
TRBJ1-1 | - | - | TRBV10-3 | CAISSNTLQDEAFF | TGTGCCATCAGTTCCAACACTCTACAGGATGAAGCTTTCTTT
TRBJ2-7 | - | once | TRBV18 | CASSRTIGSEQYF | TGTGCCAGCTCACGGACGATCGGATCCGAGCAGTACTTC
TRBJ2-5 | TRBD2 | - | TRBV29-1 | CSVVAGAWRVTQYF | TGCAGCGTTGTGGCGGGAGCTTGGAGGGTGACCCAGTACTTC
TRBJ2-2 | - | - | TRBV7-9 | CASQSVRAYTGELFF | TGTGCCAGCCAATCTGTGCGGGCTTACACCGGGGAGCTGTTTTTT
TRBJ1-5 | - | - | TRBV20-1 | CSASLNGPQHF | TGCAGTGCTAGTCTCAATGGGCCCCAGCATTTT
TRBJ2-5 | TRBD2 | few | TRBV5-1 | CASSYATSGGLGETQYF | TGCGCCAGCAGCTATGCGACTAGCGGGGGGCTCGGGGAGACCCAGTACTTC
TRBJ1-5 | - | many | TRBV2 | CASRLGDRNQPQHF | TGTGCCAGCAGACTGGGAGATCGCAATCAGCCCCAGCATTTT
TRBJ1-2 | - | many | TRBV10-2 | CASSYRVNYGYTF | TGCGCCAGCAGTTACAGGGTTAACTATGGCTACACCTTC
TRBJ2-5 | TRBD2 | many | TRBV5-1 | CASSTFLAGALGTQYF | TGCGCCAGCAGCACCTTCCTAGCGGGGGCCCTGGGGACCCAGTACTTC
TRBJ1-1 | - | many | TRBV15 | CATSREPGNTEAFF | TGTGCCACCAGCAGAGAACCGGGGAACACTGAAGCTTTCTTT
TRBJ2-5 | TRBD2 | - | TRBV20-1 | CSARDTSGRAPRQETQYF | TGCAGTGCTAGGGATACTAGCGGGAGGGCCCCTCGCCAAGAGACCCAGTACTTC
TRBJ2-2 | - | many | TRBV19 | CASSSSGYGELFF | TGTGCCAGTTCTAGTAGCGGTTACGGGGAGCTGTTTTTT
TRBJ1-2 | TRBD1 | many | TRBV7-2 | CASSPPGTDYGYTF | TGTGCCAGCAGCCCACCCGGGACAGACTATGGCTACACCTTC
TRBJ2-3 | - | few | TRBV20-1 | CSATGAALTDTQYF | TGCAGTGCTACGGGGGCCGCCCTCACAGATACGCAGTATTTT
TRBJ1-5 | - | once | TRBV9 | CASSMSVGNQPQHF | TGTGCCAGCAGCATGAGTGTGGGCAATCAGCCCCAGCATTTT
TRBJ2-7 | - | - | TRBV29-1 | CSVEDRGQQYF | TGCAGCGTTGAAGATCGGGGGCAGCAGTACTTC
TRBJ1-2 | - | - | TRBV15 | CATSNTLGYTF | TGTGCCACCAGCAACACGCTGGGCTACACCTTC
TRBJ1-2 | - | many | TRBV4-3 | CASSPGEHTF | TGCGCCAGCAGCCCCGGGGAACACACCTTC
TRBJ2-3 | - | - | TRBV7-9 | CASSFGPDTQYF | TGTGCCAGCAGCTTCGGCCCCGATACGCAGTATTTT
TRBJ1-6 | TRBD1 | few | TRBV10-2 | CASSAGLAGQGLALHF | TGCGCCAGCAGTGCCGGACTAGCGGGACAGGGGCTAGCCCTCCACTTT
TRBJ2-5 | TRBD2 | - | TRBV20-1 | CSAQEGREREARETQYF | TGCAGTGCTCAAGAGGGTAGAGAGCGGGAGGCACGAGAGACCCAGTACTTC
TRBJ1-1 | - | many | TRBV5-8 | CASTPGRKLGNTEAFF | TGTGCCAGCACCCCTGGCCGAAAACTGGGGAACACTGAAGCTTTCTTT
TRBJ2-5 | - | few | TRBV20-1 | CSASVRGRGQETQYF | TGCAGTGCTAGCGTTAGGGGCAGGGGTCAAGAGACCCAGTACTTC
TRBJ2-7 | - | many | TRBV7-2 | CASSLALGGVREQYF | TGTGCCAGCAGCTTAGCGCTAGGAGGGGTGAGAGAGCAGTACTTC
TRBJ1-1 | TRBD1 | many | TRBV20-1 | CSASRPGQGKTEAFF | TGCAGTGCTAGTAGACCGGGACAGGGAAAAACTGAAGCTTTCTTT
TRBJ1-1 | - | many | TRBV2 | CASTGPGKTSRENTEAFF | TGTGCCAGCACGGGTCCGGGAAAAACTAGCAGGGAGAACACTGAAGCTTTCTTT
TRBJ2-3 | - | - | TRBV7-9 | CASSLVVNTDTQYF | TGTGCCAGCAGCTTAGTCGTAAACACAGATACGCAGTATTTT
TRBJ1-1 | TRBD1 | few | TRBV11-2 | CASSPNRGENTEAFF | TGTGCCAGCAGCCCCAACAGGGGAGAGAACACTGAAGCTTTCTTT
TRBJ1-1 | - | few | TRBV7-6 | CASSWANTEAFF | TGTGCCAGCAGCTGGGCCAACACTGAAGCTTTCTTT
TRBJ2-5 | - | few | TRBV7-9 | CASSTTQTQYF | TGTGCCAGCAGCACTACTCAGACCCAGTACTTC
TRBJ2-7 | - | few | TRBV7-9 | CASSARQRPYEQYF | TGTGCCAGCAGCGCTCGACAGAGACCCTACGAGCAGTACTTC
TRBJ2-5 | TRBD1 | - | TRBV7-2 | CASRGWTGGTQYF | TGTGCCAGCAGAGGTTGGACAGGGGGTACCCAGTACTTC
TRBJ2-5 | - | many | TRBV5-6 | CASNHPQETQYF | TGTGCCAGCAACCACCCCCAAGAGACCCAGTACTTC
TRBJ2-5 | TRBD1 | - | TRBV12-3/TRBV12-4 | CASSFIMWGQQDKETQYF | TGTGCCAGCAGTTTTATCATGTGGGGACAGCAGGATAAAGAGACCCAGTACTTC
TRBJ1-2 | - | - | TRBV4-3 | CASSQDSRGSGGYTF | TGCGCCAGCAGCCAAGATTCGCGGGGCTCCGGGGGCTACACCTTC
TRBJ1-1 | - | - | TRBV4-3 | CASSQDTGSAFF | TGCGCCAGCAGCCAAGATACAGGGTCGGCTTTCTTT
TRBJ1-6 | TRBD1 | - | TRBV10-3 | CPRDRANSPLHF | TGTCCCCGGGACAGAGCCAATTCACCCCTCCACTTT
TRBJ1-4 | - | many | TRBV4-3 | CASSQGLGQEKLFF | TGCGCCAGCAGCCAAGGATTGGGGCAGGAAAAACTGTTTTTT
TRBJ1-2 | - | - | TRBV29-1 | CSVEDRGRGYTF | TGCAGCGTTGAAGATCGGGGACGGGGCTACACCTTC
TRBJ1-1 | - | - | TRBV19 | CVSRTNTEAFF | TGTGTCAGCCGTACGAACACTGAAGCTTTCTTT
TRBJ2-7 | - | - | TRBV5-1 | CASSSFSHTEHYF | TGCGCCAGCAGCTCTTTTTCACACACAGAGCACTACTTC
TRBJ2-7 | TRBD2 | - | TRBV20-1 | CSAARTSAHYEQYF | TGCAGTGCTGCTAGGACTAGCGCTCACTACGAGCAGTACTTC
TRBJ2-2 | - | - | TRBV20-1 | CSLRGTGELFF | TGCAGTTTGAGGGGTACCGGGGAGCTGTTTTTT
TRBJ2-5 | - | - | TRBV7-9 | CASSLGWEREETQYF | TGTGCCAGCAGCTTGGGTTGGGAACGTGAGGAGACCCAGTACTTC